This entry lists 3 T cell receptor beta chains sequenced from one sample in a study of cytomegalovirus exposure and HLA in healthy donors. Libraries were prepared by immunoSEQ multiplex PCR; TCRdb keeps only in-frame clonotypes and omits some of them. The sample consists of roughly 100,000 clones, just under 95% of them appearing once. Sequenced sample: PBMCs. All receptors come from a woman aged 18-30 years in good health and CMV-seronegative.

The chain carries TRBV4-2 and TRBJ1-6; D is possibly TRBD1 (5 bases). CDR1 and CDR2 from the germline V gene are LGHNA and YNFKEQ. This CDR3 contains 17 residues. V shed 1 base and J shed 6 bases, with 16 bases lying between them. Here the CDR3 reads CASSQVWGDRGNSPLHF. The CDR3 region has the DNA TGTGCCAGCAGCCAAGTCTGGGGGGATCGAGGTAATTCACCCCTCCACTTT.

The chain employs TRBV15 and TRBJ2-7; TRBD1 matches 9 bases. The CDR3 is 17 amino acids. Unmatched junction bases numbered 13, after V lost 5 bases and J lost 2 bases. From germline, CDR1 is LNHNV and CDR2 YYDKDF (reference sequence). CDR3 amino acids: CATSPRAGTGNPYEQYF. The CDR3 DNA sequence: TGTGCCACCAGCCCTAGAGCCGGGACAGGGAACCCCTACGAGCAGTACTTC.

The chain links TRBV6-1 to TRBJ1-2; weak D call: TRBD1 (6 bases). Germline CDR1 and CDR2: MNHNS and SASEGT. V was pared by 1 base and J by 8 bases, with 17 bases between. This CDR3 is built from 15 residues. As DNA, the CDR3 is TGTGCCAGCAGTGAAGTCGGGCCGGTAGACAGGGGCTACACCTTC. This translates into CASSEVGPVDRGYTF.